Listed below are T cell receptor beta chains from one sample, sequenced in a study of early T cells in non-severe SARS-CoV-2 infection. One entry per CDR3 protein, called by TCRdb with MiXCR from the 5' RACE reads. This sample carries around 26,000 distinct CDR3 sequences, about 4.1% of them seen once, and the ten largest clones take around 5.6%. The material sequenced was whole blood. Every receptor here comes from an adult who was a healthcare worker with PCR-confirmed SARS-CoV-2 infection or an uninfected control (not recorded which). CDR3s include the opening cysteine and the closing phenylalanine or tryptophan. The order of the fields is V gene, clone size, CDR3 length, J gene, CDR3 protein. The size entry is marked missing in some rows and otherwise reads once, few, many or a size class.

TRBV5-1	many	14	TRBJ1-1	CASSLVPDNTEAFF
TRBV27	many	11	TRBJ2-1	CASSFGREQFF
TRBV6-5	many	13	TRBJ1-1	CASSYKGVTEAFF
TRBV19	many	13	TRBJ1-1	CASSSRQAAEAFF
TRBV27	medium-sized	15	TRBJ2-1	CASSERTGVWREQFF
TRBV12-3/TRBV12-4	medium-sized	16	TRBJ1-5	CASSPAGEDGNQPQHF
TRBV12-3/TRBV12-4	-	13	TRBJ1-4	CAIRRGRLEKLFF
TRBV24-1	many	13	TRBJ2-1	CATSDLLGGRQFF
TRBV12-3/TRBV12-4	few	14	TRBJ1-1	CASSLYALNTEAFF
TRBV12-3/TRBV12-4	many	16	TRBJ1-1	CASSPKSRGRNTEAFF
TRBV28	many	12	TRBJ2-7	CASSSGSYEQYF
TRBV7-2	many	12	TRBJ2-4	CASSFQGNIQYF
TRBV30	many	18	TRBJ2-6	CAWTSSPGRLSGANVLTF
TRBV20-1	medium-sized	15	TRBJ1-6	CSAREEVGGRSPLHF
TRBV20-1	few	16	TRBJ1-5	CSARRTGLSSNQPQHF
TRBV11-2	few	13	TRBJ1-5	CASSRTDNQPQHF
TRBV7-8	many	18	TRBJ2-3	CASSPKLAGVTPTDTQYF